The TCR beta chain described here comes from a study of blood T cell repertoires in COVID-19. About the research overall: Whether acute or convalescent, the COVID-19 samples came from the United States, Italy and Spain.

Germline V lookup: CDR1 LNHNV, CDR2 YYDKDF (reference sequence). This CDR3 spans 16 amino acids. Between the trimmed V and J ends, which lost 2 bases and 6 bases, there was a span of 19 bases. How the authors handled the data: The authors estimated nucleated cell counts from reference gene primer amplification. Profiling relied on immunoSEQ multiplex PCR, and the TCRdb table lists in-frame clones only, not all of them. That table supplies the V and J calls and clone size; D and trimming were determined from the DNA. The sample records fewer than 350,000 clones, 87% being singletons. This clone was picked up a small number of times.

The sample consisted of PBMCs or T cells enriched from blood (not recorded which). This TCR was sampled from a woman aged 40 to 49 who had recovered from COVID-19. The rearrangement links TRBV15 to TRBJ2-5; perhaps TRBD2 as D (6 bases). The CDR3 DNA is TGTGCCACCAGCAGACGCGCGGGGAGCTCTCAGCAGACCCAGTACTTC. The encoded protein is CATSRRAGSSQQTQYF.